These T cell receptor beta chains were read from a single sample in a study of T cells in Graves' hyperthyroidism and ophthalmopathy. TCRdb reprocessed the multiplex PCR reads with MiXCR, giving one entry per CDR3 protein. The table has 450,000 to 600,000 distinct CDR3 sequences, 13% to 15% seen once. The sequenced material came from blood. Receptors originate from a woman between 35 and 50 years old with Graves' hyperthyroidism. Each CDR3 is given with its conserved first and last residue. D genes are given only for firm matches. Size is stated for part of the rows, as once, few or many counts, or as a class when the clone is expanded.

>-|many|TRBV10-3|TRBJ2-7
TGTGCCATCAGTTTTGAGCCCGCCTCCTACGAGCAGTACTTC
CAISFEPASYEQYF
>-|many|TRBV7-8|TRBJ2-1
TGTGCCAGCAGCTTAGCCGCGCGTGGTGACAATGAGCAGTTCTTC
CASSLAARGDNEQFF
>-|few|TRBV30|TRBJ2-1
TGTGCCTGGAGTAGCGGTAGCAATGAGCAGTTCTTC
CAWSSGSNEQFF
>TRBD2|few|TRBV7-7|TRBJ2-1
TGTGCTAGCAGCTTTTTACTAGCGGGAGTCAATGAGCAGTTCTTC
CASSFLLAGVNEQFF
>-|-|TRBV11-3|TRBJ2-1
TGTGCCAGCAGCTCACCGGGACCCGAAGGGAATGAGCAGTTCTTC
CASSSPGPEGNEQFF
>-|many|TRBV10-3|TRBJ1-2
TGTGCCATCAGTGAGCACAGCAACTATGGCTACACCTTC
CAISEHSNYGYTF
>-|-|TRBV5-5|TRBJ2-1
TGTGCCAGCAGCTTCAGCTCGGGAAGTACGGGGAGCAATGAGCAGTTCTTC
CASSFSSGSTGSNEQFF
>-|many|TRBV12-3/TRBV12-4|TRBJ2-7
TGTGCCAGCAGTTTTGGGTTTCGCCGGGACTCCAGCTCCTACGAGCAGTACTTC
CASSFGFRRDSSSYEQYF
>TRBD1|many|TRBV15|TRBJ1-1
TGTGCCACCAATCGACAGGGATGGAGCACTGAAGCTTTCTTT
CATNRQGWSTEAFF
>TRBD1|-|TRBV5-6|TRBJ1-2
TGTGCCAGCGATACGACAGGGATCGACTATGGCTACACCTTC
CASDTTGIDYGYTF
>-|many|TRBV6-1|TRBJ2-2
TGTGCCAGCAGTGAAGAAGAGGGCAGGGCATTGACCGGGGAGCTGTTTTTT
CASSEEEGRALTGELFF
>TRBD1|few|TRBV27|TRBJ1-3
TGTGCCAGCAGTTTATCGATTGGGCCAGGGGGGATCTTGCCGGGAAACACCATATATTTT
CASSLSIGPGGILPGNTIYF
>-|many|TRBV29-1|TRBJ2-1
TGCAGCGTTGAACGGGGATACAATGAGCAGTTCTTC
CSVERGYNEQFF
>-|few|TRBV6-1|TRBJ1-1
TGTGCCAGCAGATCCGGGGGGTTCCCTGAAGCTTTCTTT
CASRSGGFPEAFF
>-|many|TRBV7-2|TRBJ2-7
TGTGCCAGCAGCTTAACGGGAGTTCACGAGCAGTACTTC
CASSLTGVHEQYF
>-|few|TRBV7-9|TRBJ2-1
TGTGCCAGCAGCTTACAGGGGAACTCCTACAATGAGCAGTTCTTC
CASSLQGNSYNEQFF
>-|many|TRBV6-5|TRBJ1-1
TGTGCCAGCAGTTACCCCGAGCGACAGGTGGAGAACACTGAAGCTTTCTTT
CASSYPERQVENTEAFF
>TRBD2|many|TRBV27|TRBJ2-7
TGTGCCAGCAGTTCGATCCCGGGGACTAGCGGGGAACTAACCTACGAGCAGTACTTC
CASSSIPGTSGELTYEQYF
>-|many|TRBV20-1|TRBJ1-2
TGCAGTGCTAGACCAGCAGTGGGCTATGGCTACACCTTC
CSARPAVGYGYTF
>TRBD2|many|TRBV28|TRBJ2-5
TGTGCCAGCAGTTTAGCGGGAGGGCTGGCGACCCAGTACTTC
CASSLAGGLATQYF
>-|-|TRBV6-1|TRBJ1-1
TGTGCCAGCAGTGTGTCCTGGAGGGACACTGAAGCTTTCTTT
CASSVSWRDTEAFF
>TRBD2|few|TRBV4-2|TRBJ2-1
TGTGCCAGCAGCCAAGAACTAGCGGGTACCAATGAGCAGTTCTTC
CASSQELAGTNEQFF
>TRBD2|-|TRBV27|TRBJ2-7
TGTGCCAGCGCTAGCGGGAGTCTGTACGAGCAGTACTTC
CASASGSLYEQYF
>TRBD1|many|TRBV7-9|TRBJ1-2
TGTGCCAGCAGCCCCCACCCCGGGACAGGGGCCTCGAGTGGCTACACCTTC
CASSPHPGTGASSGYTF
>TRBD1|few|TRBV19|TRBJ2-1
TGTGCCAGCCGCCCCGCACAGGGGGCCAATGAGCAGTTCTTC
CASRPAQGANEQFF
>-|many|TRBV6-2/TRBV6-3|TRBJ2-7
TGTGCCAGCAGTTACGGCGGGACCACCTACGAGCAGTACTTC
CASSYGGTTYEQYF
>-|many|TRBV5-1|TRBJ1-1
TGCGCCAGCAGCCCGGAAGGGCAGGGCAACACTGAAGCTTTCTTT
CASSPEGQGNTEAFF
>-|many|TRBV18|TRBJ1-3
TGTGCCAGCTCACTAGACAGGAATGGAAACACCATATATTTT
CASSLDRNGNTIYF
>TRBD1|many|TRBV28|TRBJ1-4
TGTGCCAGCAGTTCCGGACAGGCCCTAAATGAAAAACTGTTTTTT
CASSSGQALNEKLFF
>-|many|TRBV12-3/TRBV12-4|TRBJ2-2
TGTGCCAGCAGTTTTGGCAGGACTGTAGCCGGGGAGCTGTTTTTT
CASSFGRTVAGELFF
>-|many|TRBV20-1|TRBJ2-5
TGCAGTGCTACCCTGCGGATACAAGAGACCCAGTACTTC
CSATLRIQETQYF
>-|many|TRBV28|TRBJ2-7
TGTGCCACCACGGACAGCGATTACGAGCAGTACTTC
CATTDSDYEQYF
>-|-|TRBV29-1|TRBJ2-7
TGCAGCGTTGGGGACTCTACCTCCTCCTACGAGCAGTACTTC
CSVGDSTSSYEQYF
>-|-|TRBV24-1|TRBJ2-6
TGTGCCACCAGTCTCTCTGGGGCCAACGTCCTGACTTTC
CATSLSGANVLTF
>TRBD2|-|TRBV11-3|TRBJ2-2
TGTGCCAGCAGCCCCGGGACTAGCGGGAGTACCGGGGAGCTGTTTTTT
CASSPGTSGSTGELFF
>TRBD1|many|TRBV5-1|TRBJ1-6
TGTGCCAGCTCCCTCGGACAGGACAATTCACCCCTCCACTTT
CASSLGQDNSPLHF
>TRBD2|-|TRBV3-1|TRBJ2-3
TGTGCCAGCAGCCAAGAGGGACTAGCGGGAGAGCCGGATACGCAGTATTTT
CASSQEGLAGEPDTQYF
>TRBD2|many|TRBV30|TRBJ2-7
TGTGCCTGGAGTGTAGGGGTCATGATAGCGGGAGGATACGAGCAGTACTTC
CAWSVGVMIAGGYEQYF
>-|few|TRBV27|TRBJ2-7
TGTGCCAGCAGTTTAAGTTCGACCTACGAGCAGTACTTC
CASSLSSTYEQYF
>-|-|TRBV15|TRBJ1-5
TGTGCCACCAGCAGAGGCGCCGGGGGTCAGCCCCAGCATTTT
CATSRGAGGQPQHF
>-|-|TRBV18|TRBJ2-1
TGTGCCAGCTCACCACCGTTGGCGAGTTACTCCTACAATGAGCAGTTCTTC
CASSPPLASYSYNEQFF
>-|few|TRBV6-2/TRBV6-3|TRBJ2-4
TGTGCCAGTACCAGCCGACCCGGGACCGAGGGAAACATTCAGTACTTC
CASTSRPGTEGNIQYF
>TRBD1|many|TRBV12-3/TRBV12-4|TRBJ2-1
TGTGCCAGCAGACGAACAGGGGACAATGAGCAGTTCTTC
CASRRTGDNEQFF
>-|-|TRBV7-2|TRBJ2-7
TGTGCCAGCAGCTTAGGGGACTTCCTCTACGAGCAGTACTTC
CASSLGDFLYEQYF
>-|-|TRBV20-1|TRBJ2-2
TGCAGTGCTAGAGATTCGGGACGTCCTACCGGGGAGCTGTTTTTT
CSARDSGRPTGELFF
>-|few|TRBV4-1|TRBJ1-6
TGCGCCAGCAGCCAAGTCCTTTGGTCACCCCTCCACTTT
CASSQVLWSPLHF
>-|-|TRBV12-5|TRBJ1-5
TGTGCTAGTGGTTTGGTACAGCCCCAGCATTTT
CASGLVQPQHF
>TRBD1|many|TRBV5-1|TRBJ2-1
TGCGCCAGCAGCGCGGAACAGGGGTGGCTAACGGACGAGCAGTTCTTC
CASSAEQGWLTDEQFF
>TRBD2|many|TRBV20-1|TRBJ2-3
TGCAGTGCGGGGGGACTAGCGGGAGTAAATACGCAGTATTTT
CSAGGLAGVNTQYF
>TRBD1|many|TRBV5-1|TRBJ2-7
TGCGCCAGCAGCTCACAGGGGTTCTACGAGCAGTACTTC
CASSSQGFYEQYF
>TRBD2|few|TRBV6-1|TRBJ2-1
TGTGCCAGCAGCCTCAGACCAACTGGACTAGCGGGAGGCCCCTCCTACAATGAGCAGTTCTTC
CASSLRPTGLAGGPSYNEQFF
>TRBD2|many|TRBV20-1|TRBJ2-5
TGCAGTGCCGTGGGTCGAGCGGGAACGCGGGAGACCCAGTACTTC
CSAVGRAGTRETQYF
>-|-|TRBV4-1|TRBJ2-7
TGCGCCAGCAGCCTTGCCCCGGATCTATCCTACGAGCAGTACTTC
CASSLAPDLSYEQYF
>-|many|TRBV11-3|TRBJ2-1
TGTGCCAGCAGCTTAGAGGGTAGCAATGAGCAGTTCTTC
CASSLEGSNEQFF
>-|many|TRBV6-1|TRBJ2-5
TGTGCCAGCAGGGGAACGGTGGTTGGGTCAGAGACCCAGTACTTC
CASRGTVVGSETQYF
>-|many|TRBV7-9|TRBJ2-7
TGTGCCAGCAGCGCCACCGGGAGCAGGGTCTCCTACGAGCAGTACTTC
CASSATGSRVSYEQYF
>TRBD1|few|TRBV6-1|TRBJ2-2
TGTGCCAGCAGTAATCCTACAGGGGTAACCGGGGAGCTGTTTTTT
CASSNPTGVTGELFF
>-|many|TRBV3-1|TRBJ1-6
TGTGCCAGCAGCCAAGAGGGACGCCCTCTCACTTCACCCCTCCACTTT
CASSQEGRPLTSPLHF
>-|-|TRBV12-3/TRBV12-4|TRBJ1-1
TGTGCCAGCAGTTTAGAGCACAGCTTGAACACTGAAGCTTTCTTT
CASSLEHSLNTEAFF